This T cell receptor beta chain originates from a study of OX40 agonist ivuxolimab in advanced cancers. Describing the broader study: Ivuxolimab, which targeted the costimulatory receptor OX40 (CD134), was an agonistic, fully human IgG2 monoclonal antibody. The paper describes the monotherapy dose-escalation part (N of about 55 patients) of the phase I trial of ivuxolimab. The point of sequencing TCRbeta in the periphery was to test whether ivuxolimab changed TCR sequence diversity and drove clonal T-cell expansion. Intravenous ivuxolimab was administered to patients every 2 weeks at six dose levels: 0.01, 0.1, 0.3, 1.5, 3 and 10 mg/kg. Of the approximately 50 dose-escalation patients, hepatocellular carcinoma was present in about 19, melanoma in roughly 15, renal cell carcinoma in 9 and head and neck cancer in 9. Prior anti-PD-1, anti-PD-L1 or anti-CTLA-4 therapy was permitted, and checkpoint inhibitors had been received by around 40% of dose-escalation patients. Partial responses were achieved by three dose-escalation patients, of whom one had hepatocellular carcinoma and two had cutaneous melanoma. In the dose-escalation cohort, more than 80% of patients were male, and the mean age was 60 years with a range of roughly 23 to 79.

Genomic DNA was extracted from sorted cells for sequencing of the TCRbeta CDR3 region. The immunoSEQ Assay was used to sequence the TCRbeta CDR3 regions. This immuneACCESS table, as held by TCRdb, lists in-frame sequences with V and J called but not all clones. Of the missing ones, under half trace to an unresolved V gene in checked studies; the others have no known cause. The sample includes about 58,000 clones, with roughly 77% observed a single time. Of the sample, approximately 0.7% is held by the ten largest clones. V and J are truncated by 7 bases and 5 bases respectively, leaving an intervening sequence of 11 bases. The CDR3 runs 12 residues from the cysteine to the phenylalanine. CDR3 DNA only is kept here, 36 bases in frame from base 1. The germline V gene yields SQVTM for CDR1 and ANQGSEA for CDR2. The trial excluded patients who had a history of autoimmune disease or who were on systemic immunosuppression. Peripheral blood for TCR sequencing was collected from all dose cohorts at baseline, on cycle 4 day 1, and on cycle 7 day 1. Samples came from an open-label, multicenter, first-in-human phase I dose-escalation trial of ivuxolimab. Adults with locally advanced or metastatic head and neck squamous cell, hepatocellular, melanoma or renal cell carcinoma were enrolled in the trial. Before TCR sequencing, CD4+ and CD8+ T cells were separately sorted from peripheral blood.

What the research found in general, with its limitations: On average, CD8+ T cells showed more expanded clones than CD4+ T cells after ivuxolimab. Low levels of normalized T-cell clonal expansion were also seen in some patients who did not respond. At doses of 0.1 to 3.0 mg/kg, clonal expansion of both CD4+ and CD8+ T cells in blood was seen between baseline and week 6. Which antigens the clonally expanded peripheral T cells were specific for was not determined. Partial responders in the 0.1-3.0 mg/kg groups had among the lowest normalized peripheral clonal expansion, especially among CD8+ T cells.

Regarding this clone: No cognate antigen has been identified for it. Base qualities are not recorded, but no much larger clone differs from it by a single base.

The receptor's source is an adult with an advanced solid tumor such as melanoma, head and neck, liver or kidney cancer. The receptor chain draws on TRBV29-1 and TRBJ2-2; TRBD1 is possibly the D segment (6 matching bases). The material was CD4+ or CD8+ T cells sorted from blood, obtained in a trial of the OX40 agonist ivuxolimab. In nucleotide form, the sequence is TGCAGCGCCCTGAGGGGGACCGGGGAGCTGTTTTTT. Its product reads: CSALRGTGELFF.